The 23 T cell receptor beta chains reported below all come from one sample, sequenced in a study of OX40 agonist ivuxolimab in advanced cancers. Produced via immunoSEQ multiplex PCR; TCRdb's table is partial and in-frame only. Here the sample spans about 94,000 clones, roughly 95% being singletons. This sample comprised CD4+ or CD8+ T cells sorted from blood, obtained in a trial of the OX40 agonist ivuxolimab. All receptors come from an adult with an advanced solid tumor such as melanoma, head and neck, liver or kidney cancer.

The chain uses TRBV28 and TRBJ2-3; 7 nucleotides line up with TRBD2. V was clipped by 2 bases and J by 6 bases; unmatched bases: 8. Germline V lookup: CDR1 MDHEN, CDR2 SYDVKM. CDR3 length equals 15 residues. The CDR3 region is CASSLTPRREDTQYF. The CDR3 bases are TGTGCCAGCAGTTTAACCCCGCGGCGGGAGGATACGCAGTATTTT.

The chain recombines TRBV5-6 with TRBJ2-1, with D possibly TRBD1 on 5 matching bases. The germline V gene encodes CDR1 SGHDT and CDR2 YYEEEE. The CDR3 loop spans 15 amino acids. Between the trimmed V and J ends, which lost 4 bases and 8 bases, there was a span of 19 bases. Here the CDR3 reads CASSQWGPLVDEQFF. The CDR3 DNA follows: TGTGCCAGCAGCCAATGGGGCCCGCTAGTAGATGAGCAGTTCTTC.

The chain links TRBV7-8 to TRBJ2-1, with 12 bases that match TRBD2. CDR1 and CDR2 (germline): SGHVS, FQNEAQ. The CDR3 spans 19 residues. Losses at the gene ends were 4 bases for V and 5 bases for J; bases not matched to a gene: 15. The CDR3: CASSSRPRTSGVLNNEQFF. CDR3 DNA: TGTGCCAGCAGCTCCAGACCCAGGACTAGCGGGGTCTTAAACAATGAGCAGTTCTTC.

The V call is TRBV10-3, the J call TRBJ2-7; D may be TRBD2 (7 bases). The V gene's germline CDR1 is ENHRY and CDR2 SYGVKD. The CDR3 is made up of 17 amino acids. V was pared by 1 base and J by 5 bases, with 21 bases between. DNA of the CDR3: TGTGCCATCAGTGAGTACGCACGGGGGGCACGTTGGCACGAGCAGTACTTC. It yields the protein CAISEYARGARWHEQYF.

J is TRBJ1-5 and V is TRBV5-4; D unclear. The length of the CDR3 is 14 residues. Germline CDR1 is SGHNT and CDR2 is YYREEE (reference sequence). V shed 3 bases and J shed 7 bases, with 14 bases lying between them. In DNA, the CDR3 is TGTGCCAGCAGCTACCGTCGGGGAGGGCAGCCCCAGCATTTT. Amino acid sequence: CASSYRRGGQPQHF.

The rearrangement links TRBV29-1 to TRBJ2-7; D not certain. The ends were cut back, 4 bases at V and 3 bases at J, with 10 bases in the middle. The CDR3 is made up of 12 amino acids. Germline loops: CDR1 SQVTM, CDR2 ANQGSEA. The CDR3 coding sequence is TGCAGCGTTGGTTGGGATCGCTACGAGCAGTACTTC. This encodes CSVGWDRYEQYF.

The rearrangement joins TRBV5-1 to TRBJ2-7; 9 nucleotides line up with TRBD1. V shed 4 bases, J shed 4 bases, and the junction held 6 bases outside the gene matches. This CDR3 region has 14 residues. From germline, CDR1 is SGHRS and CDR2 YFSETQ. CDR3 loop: CASSIPGTGYEQYF. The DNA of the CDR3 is TGCGCCAGCAGCATCCCCGGGACAGGGTACGAGCAGTACTTC.

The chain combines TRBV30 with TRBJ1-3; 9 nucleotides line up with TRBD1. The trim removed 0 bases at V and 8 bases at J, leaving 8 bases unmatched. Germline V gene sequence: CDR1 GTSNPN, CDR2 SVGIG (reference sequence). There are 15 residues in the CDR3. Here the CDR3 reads CAWSVGTGPVDTIYF. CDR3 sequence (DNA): TGTGCCTGGAGTGTTGGGACAGGGCCTGTGGACACCATATATTTT.

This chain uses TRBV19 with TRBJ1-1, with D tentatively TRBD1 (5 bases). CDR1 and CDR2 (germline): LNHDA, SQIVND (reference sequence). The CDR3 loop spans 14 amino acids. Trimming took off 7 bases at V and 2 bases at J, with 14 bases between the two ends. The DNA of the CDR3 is TGTGCCAGTAACGGAGGAAGGGGCAACACTGAAGCTTTCTTT. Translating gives CASNGGRGNTEAFF.

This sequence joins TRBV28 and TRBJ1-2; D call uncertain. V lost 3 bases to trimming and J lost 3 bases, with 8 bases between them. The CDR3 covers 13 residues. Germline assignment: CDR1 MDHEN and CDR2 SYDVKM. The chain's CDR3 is CASSLTGYYGYTF. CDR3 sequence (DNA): TGTGCCAGCAGTTTGACGGGGTACTATGGCTACACCTTC.

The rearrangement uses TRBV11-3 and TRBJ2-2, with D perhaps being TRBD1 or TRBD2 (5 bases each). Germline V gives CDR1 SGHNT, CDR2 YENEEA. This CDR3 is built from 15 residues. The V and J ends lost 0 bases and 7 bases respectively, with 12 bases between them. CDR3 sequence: CASSLDRWGFGELFF. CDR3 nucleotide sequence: TGTGCCAGCAGCTTAGATCGGTGGGGGTTCGGGGAGCTGTTTTTT.

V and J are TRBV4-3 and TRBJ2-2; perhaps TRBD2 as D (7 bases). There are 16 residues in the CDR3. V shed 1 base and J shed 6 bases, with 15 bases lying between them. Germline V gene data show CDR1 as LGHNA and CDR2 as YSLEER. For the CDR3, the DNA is TGCGCCAGCAGCCAAGGGTGGGGGGGGCTCCCCGGGGAGCTGTTTTTT. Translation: CASSQGWGGLPGELFF.

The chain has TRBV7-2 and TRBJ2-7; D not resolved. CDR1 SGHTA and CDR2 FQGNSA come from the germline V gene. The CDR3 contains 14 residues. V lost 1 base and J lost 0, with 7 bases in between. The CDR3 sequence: CASSLEGSSYEQYF. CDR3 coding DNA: TGTGCCAGCAGCTTAGAAGGCTCCTCCTACGAGCAGTACTTC. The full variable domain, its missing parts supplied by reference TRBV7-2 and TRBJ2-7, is GAGVSQSPSNKVTEKGKDVELRCDPISGHTALYWYRQSLGQGLEFLIYFQGNSAPDKSGLPSDRFSAERTGGSVSTLTIQRTQQEDSAVYLCASSLEGSSYEQYFGPGTRLTVT.

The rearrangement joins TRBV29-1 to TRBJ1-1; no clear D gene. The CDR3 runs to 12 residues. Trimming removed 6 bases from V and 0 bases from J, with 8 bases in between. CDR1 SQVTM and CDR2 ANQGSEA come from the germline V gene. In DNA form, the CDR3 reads TGCAGCGTCCTACAGCTGAACACTGAAGCTTTCTTT. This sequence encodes CSVLQLNTEAFF.

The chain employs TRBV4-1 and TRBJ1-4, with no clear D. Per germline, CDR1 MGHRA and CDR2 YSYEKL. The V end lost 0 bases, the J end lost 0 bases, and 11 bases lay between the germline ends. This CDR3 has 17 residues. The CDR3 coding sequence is TGCGCCAGCAGCCAAGAAAGCCTGACTACAACTAATGAAAAACTGTTTTTT. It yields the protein CASSQESLTTTNEKLFF.

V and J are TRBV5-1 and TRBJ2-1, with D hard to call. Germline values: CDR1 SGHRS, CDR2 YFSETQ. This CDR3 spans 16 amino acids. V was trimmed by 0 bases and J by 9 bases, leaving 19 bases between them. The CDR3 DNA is TGCGCCAGCAGCTTGGCCTCTTCGGCCTCCGACGGTGAGCAGTTCTTC. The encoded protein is CASSLASSASDGEQFF.

As DNA, the CDR3 is TGTGCCAGCAGCTTAGGGGCCGGCGGGGGCTCCTACAATGAGCAGTTCTTC. Translation gives CASSLGAGGGSYNEQFF. The chain combines TRBV7-3 with TRBJ2-1; 7 positions match TRBD2. Germline CDR1 reads SGHTA; CDR2 reads FQGTGA. V dropped 2 bases and J dropped 0; count of bases not matched to a gene: 7. This CDR3 is built from 17 residues.

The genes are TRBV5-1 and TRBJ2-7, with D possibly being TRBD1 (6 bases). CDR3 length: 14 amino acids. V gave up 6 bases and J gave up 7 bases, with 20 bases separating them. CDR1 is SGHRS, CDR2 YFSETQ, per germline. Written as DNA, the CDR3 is TGCGCCAGCACGAAGGTAGGGGGAACCGGAGAGCAGTACTTC. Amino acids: CASTKVGGTGEQYF.

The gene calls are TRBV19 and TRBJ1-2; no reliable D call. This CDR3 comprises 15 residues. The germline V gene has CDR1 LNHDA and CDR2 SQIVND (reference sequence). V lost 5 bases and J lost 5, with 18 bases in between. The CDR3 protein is CASSPLTNFFYGYTF. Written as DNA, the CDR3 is TGTGCCAGTAGTCCCCTGACGAATTTTTTTTATGGCTACACCTTC.

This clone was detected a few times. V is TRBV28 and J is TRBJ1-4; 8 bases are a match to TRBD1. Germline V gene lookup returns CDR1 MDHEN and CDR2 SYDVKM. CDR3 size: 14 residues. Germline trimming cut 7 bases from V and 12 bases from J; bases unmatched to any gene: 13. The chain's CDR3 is CASTKWSVQGELFF. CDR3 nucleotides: TGTGCCAGCACCAAGTGGAGTGTACAGGGGGAACTGTTTTTT.

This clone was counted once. CDR3: CASSLGGSGDNEQFF. The CDR3 nucleotides read TGTGCCAGCAGCTTAGGGGGCAGCGGGGACAATGAGCAGTTCTTC. This chain connects TRBV7-9 to TRBJ2-1; 7 positions agree with TRBD2. The J segment lost 5 bases and the V segment lost 1 base, leaving 5 bases of the junction unmatched. CDR1 is SEHNR and CDR2 is FQNEAQ in the germline V gene (reference sequence). This CDR3 spans 15 amino acids. The full variable domain, its missing parts supplied by reference TRBV7-9 and TRBJ2-1, is DTGVSQNPRHKITKRGQNVTFRCDPISEHNRLYWYRQTLGQGPEFLTYFQNEAQLEKSRLLSDRFSAERPKGSFSTLEIQRTEQGDSAMYLCASSLGGSGDNEQFFGPGTRLTVL.

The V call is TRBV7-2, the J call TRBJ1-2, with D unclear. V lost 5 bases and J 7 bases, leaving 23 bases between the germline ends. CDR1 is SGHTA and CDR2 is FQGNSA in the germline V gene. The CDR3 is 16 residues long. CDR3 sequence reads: CASSPVGQAGVGGYTF. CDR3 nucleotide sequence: TGTGCCAGCAGCCCGGTGGGCCAGGCGGGAGTAGGTGGCTACACCTTC.

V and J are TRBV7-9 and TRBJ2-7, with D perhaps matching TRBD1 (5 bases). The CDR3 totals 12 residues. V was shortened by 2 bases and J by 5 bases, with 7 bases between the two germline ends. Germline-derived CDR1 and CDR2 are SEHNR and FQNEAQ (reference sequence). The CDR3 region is CASSLTGHEQYF. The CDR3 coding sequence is TGTGCCAGCAGCTTAACAGGCCACGAGCAGTACTTC.